This T cell receptor beta chain was obtained from a study of CD8+ T cells in alopecia areata. Study background: In an open-label trial, patients got 5 to 10 mg tofacitinib twice daily.

V lost 5 bases, J lost 8 bases, and 18 bases lay in between. The length of the CDR3 is 14 residues. Germline V lookup: CDR1 LNHNV, CDR2 YYDKDF (reference sequence). RNA extraction was followed by reverse transcription into cDNA, which acted as the sequencing template. Generated by immunoSEQ multiplex PCR, the TCRdb table keeps only in-frame clones and is missing some. Counted here are over 200,000 clones, approximately 61% occurring once; the ten biggest clones make up around 0.44%. This TCR came from a human donor with alopecia areata. The chain has TRBV15 and TRBJ1-2; D might be TRBD1 (5 bases). The sequencing used CD4+ T cells sorted from blood, collected at week 0. This chain's CDR3 is CATSSWDAAKGYTF. The CDR3 coding sequence is TGTGCCACCAGCTCATGGGACGCCGCGAAGGGCTACACCTTC.